These 18 T cell receptor beta chains were sequenced from one sample in a study of vaccination and CD4 T cells after COVID-19. Treatment defined: approximately nine-day PBMC culture with coronavirus spike peptide pools or control peptides (ViraFEST assay). Sequence data for DNA of cultured CD4+ T cells were generated by the Oncomine TCR Beta short-read assay. MiXCR was run by TCRdb on the PCR reads, yielding one entry per CDR3 protein. The table has about 20,000 distinct CDR3 sequences, around 55% seen once. These receptors are not linked to any known antigen. Sequenced material: CD4+ T cells from blood, cultured in vitro. All receptors come from a human donor who had recovered from COVID-19.

The chain couples TRBV7-6 to TRBJ1-1, with D unclear. V lost 0 bases to trimming and J lost 4 bases, with 9 bases between them. This CDR3 spans 14 amino acids. Germline V lookup: CDR1 SGHVS, CDR2 FNYEAQ. The CDR3 DNA sequence: TGTGCCAGCAGCTTAGCGGGCCTGGGCACTGAAGCTTTCTTT. It translates to CASSLAGLGTEAFF.

This clonotype was detected once. The chain joins TRBV6-1 to TRBJ1-1; D is unclear. The V and J ends lost 3 bases and 4 bases respectively, with 9 bases between them. The CDR3 is 13 residues long. Germline values: CDR1 MNHNS, CDR2 SASEGT. This CDR3 is CASSDPSPTEAFF. Here the CDR3 DNA reads TGTGCCAGCAGTGATCCCAGCCCCACTGAAGCTTTCTTT.

This clonotype was found a few times. J is TRBJ2-4 and V is TRBV7-8, with 8 bases identical to TRBD2. The J segment lost 4 bases and the V segment lost 1 base, leaving 6 bases of the junction unmatched. Germline-derived CDR1 and CDR2 are SGHVS and FQNEAQ. The CDR3 consists of 16 residues. CDR3 nucleotide sequence: TGTGCCAGCAGCTTAGTGTCCGGGGGGGGTAAAAACATTCAGTACTTC. It specifies CASSLVSGGGKNIQYF.

J is TRBJ1-1 and V is TRBV5-5, with 9 bases that match TRBD1. There are 14 residues in the CDR3. The J segment lost 2 bases and the V segment lost 4 bases, leaving 3 bases of the junction unmatched. Germline CDR1 reads SGHKS; CDR2 reads YYEKEE (reference sequence). This CDR3 reads CASSLQGANTEAFF. In DNA, the CDR3 is TGTGCCAGCAGCCTACAGGGGGCTAACACTGAAGCTTTCTTT.

This clonotype was detected only a few times. The chain has TRBV30 and TRBJ2-3, with a possible D match to TRBD2 (5 bases). CDR1 is GTSNPN and CDR2 is SVGIG in the germline V gene (reference sequence). Trimming took off 3 bases at V and 2 bases at J, with 15 bases between the two ends. This CDR3 contains 15 residues. CDR3 DNA sequence: TGTGCCTGGAGGGGTTCCATGAGGGTCACAGATACGCAGTATTTT. It encodes CAWRGSMRVTDTQYF.

The V gene is TRBV7-3, the J gene TRBJ2-3; 7 positions match TRBD2. Looked up from germline, CDR1 is SGHTA and CDR2 is FQGTGA. The CDR3 covers 15 residues. Unmatched junction bases numbered 9, after V lost 5 bases and J lost 4 bases. In DNA, the CDR3 is TGTGCCAGCAGCCCAAGCGGGACGGAGTCAGATACGCAGTATTTT. The encoded protein is CASSPSGTESDTQYF.

The rearrangement uses TRBV12-3 or TRBV12-4 and TRBJ1-5; 9 bases match TRBD1. The V segment lost 0 bases and the J segment 3 bases; nucleotides outside the gene matches: 3. This CDR3 region has 16 residues. CDR3 in DNA: TGTGCCAGCAGTTTAGCCGACAGGGGGAACAATCAGCCCCAGCATTTT. Its protein product is CASSLADRGNNQPQHF.

This clonotype has just a few counts. The chain joins TRBV5-1 to TRBJ1-1; D possibly corresponds to TRBD1 (5 bases). Trimming took off 6 bases at V and 1 base at J, with 13 bases between the two ends. CDR1 is SGHRS, CDR2 YFSETQ, per germline. The CDR3 runs to 14 residues. The CDR3 region has the DNA TGCGCCAGCACCCGGACGGGGGGGAACACTGAAGCTTTCTTT. Residues: CASTRTGGNTEAFF.

The V call is TRBV28, the J call TRBJ1-2; maybe TRBD1 (6 bases). CDR3 length equals 17 residues. The ends were cut back, 5 bases at V and 3 bases at J, with 22 bases in the middle. Germline V lookup: CDR1 MDHEN, CDR2 SYDVKM. CDR3 nucleotide sequence: TGTGCCAGCAGTCCTACAAGACAGGACCAAGGTGACTATGGCTACACCTTC. Translated, it gives CASSPTRQDQGDYGYTF.

The chain joins TRBV29-1 to TRBJ2-5; TRBD1 matches 8 bases. CDR1 is SQVTM, CDR2 ANQGSEA, per germline. J gave up 4 bases and V 4 bases, and 5 bases lay outside the gene matches. This CDR3 is 13 amino acids long. In DNA, the CDR3 is TGCAGCGTTGGTCCCAGGGGGCGAGAGACCCAGTACTTC. This gives the protein CSVGPRGRETQYF. Combining the CDR3 with reference TRBV29-1 and TRBJ2-5 gives the whole variable domain SAVISQKPSRDICQRGTSLTIQCQVDSQVTMMFWYRQQPGQSLTLIATANQGSEATYESGFVIDKFPISRPNLTFSTLTVSNMSPEDSSIYLCSVGPRGRETQYFGPGTRLLVL.

This clonotype has a handful of counts. The V call is TRBV7-8, the J call TRBJ2-3, with D tentatively TRBD2 (5 bases). Germline V CDR1 and CDR2: SGHVS, FQNEAQ. The CDR3 covers 15 residues. The ends were cut back, 2 bases at V and 2 bases at J, with 11 bases in the middle. CDR3 in amino acids: CASSLKGEDTDTQYF. The CDR3 DNA is TGTGCCAGCAGCTTAAAGGGAGAGGACACAGATACGCAGTATTTT.

This clonotype was seen a few times. V gene TRBV5-8 combines with J gene TRBJ2-5, with D perhaps TRBD2 (7 bases). Trimming took 4 bases from V and 2 from J, leaving 12 bases between them. Looked up from germline, CDR1 is SGHTS and CDR2 is YDEGEE. The CDR3 is made up of 14 amino acids. In DNA, the CDR3 is TGTGCCAGCAGCCTACAGGGAGGGCAAGAGACCCAGTACTTC. Its translation is CASSLQGGQETQYF.

The V gene is TRBV12-3 or TRBV12-4, the J gene TRBJ1-1, with a weak D call TRBD1 (6 bases). V lost 6 bases to trimming and J lost 5 bases, with 16 bases between them. The CDR3 loop spans 14 amino acids. The CDR3 DNA sequence: TGTGCCAGCAGCTTACAGGGAAGATGGACTGAAGCTTTCTTT. Translating it yields CASSLQGRWTEAFF.

The rearrangement uses TRBV7-9 and TRBJ2-3; no definite D call. V lost 5 bases and J lost 3, with 15 bases in between. The germline gives CDR1 SEHNR, CDR2 FQNEAQ (reference sequence). The CDR3 is made up of 15 amino acids. The CDR3 nucleotides are TGTGCCAGCAGCGTGGAAGCCCTAGGGACAGATACGCAGTATTTT. Its protein product is CASSVEALGTDTQYF. The complete variable domain, with remaining parts taken from reference TRBV7-9 and TRBJ2-3, reads DTGVSQNPRHKITKRGQNVTFRCDPISEHNRLYWYRQTLGQGPEFLTYFQNEAQLEKSRLLSDRFSAERPKGSFSTLEIQRTEQGDSAMYLCASSVEALGTDTQYFGPGTRLTVL.

Only one count was recorded for this clonotype. The chain carries TRBV7-9 and TRBJ1-6, with 7 bases lining up with TRBD1. This CDR3 is 14 amino acids long. Per germline, CDR1 SEHNR and CDR2 FQNEAQ (reference sequence). V gave up 5 bases and J gave up 7 bases; unmatched junction bases: 5. The CDR3 loop is CASSPRQGNSPLHF. CDR3 DNA: TGTGCCAGCAGCCCGAGACAGGGAAATTCACCCCTCCACTTT. Variable domain in full (rest from reference TRBV7-9 and TRBJ1-6): DTGVSQNPRHKITKRGQNVTFRCDPISEHNRLYWYRQTLGQGPEFLTYFQNEAQLEKSRLLSDRFSAERPKGSFSTLEIQRTEQGDSAMYLCASSPRQGNSPLHFGNGTRLTVT.

This sequence joins TRBV19 and TRBJ2-3; 8 bases agree with TRBD2. V shed 5 bases, J shed 9 bases, and the junction held 10 bases outside the gene matches. In germline, CDR1 is LNHDA, CDR2 SQIVND (reference sequence). This CDR3 comprises 14 residues. In nucleotides, the CDR3 is TGTGCCAGTAGTTTACTAGCGGCAGTGAGGACGCAGTATTTT. Translation gives CASSLLAAVRTQYF.

The table lists this clonotype with a few counts. The chain is built from TRBV29-1 and TRBJ2-5; TRBD1 matches 8 bases. The ends lost 7 bases at V and 5 bases at J; junction bases unmatched: 6. The CDR3 totals 12 residues. Germline-derived CDR1 and CDR2 are SQVTM and ANQGSEA. CDR3 loop: CSGDRGGETQYF. CDR3 DNA: TGCAGCGGAGACAGGGGAGGCGAGACCCAGTACTTC. Full variable domain (remainder filled in from reference TRBV29-1 and TRBJ2-5): SAVISQKPSRDICQRGTSLTIQCQVDSQVTMMFWYRQQPGQSLTLIATANQGSEATYESGFVIDKFPISRPNLTFSTLTVSNMSPEDSSIYLCSGDRGGETQYFGPGTRLLVL.

This chain links TRBV20-1 with TRBJ1-1; weak D call: TRBD1 (6 bases). Germline V gives CDR1 DFQATT, CDR2 SNEGSKA (reference sequence). This CDR3 is 13 amino acids long. The CDR3 DNA is TGCAGCGTATTGGGGCAGGGGTGGACTGAAGCTTTCTTT. Encoded protein: CSVLGQGWTEAFF.